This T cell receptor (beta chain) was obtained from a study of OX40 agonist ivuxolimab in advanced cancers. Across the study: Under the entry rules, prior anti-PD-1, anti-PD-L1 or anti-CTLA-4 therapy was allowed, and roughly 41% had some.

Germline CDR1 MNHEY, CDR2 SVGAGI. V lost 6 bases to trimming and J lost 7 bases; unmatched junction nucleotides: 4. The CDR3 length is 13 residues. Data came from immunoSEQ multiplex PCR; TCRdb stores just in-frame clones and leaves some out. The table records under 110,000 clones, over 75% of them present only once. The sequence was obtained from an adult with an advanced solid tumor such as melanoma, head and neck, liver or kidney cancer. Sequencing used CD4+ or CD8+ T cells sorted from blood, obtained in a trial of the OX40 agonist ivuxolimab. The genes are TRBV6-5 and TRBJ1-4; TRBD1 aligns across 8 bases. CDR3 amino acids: CASSSGGVEKLFF. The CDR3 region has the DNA TGTGCCAGCAGCTCAGGGGGCGTTGAAAAACTGTTTTTT.